One sample yielded the 30 T cell receptor beta chains listed below, sequenced in a study of identical twins. Each CDR3 protein is one row after TCRdb ran MiXCR on the 5' RACE reads. The sample holds about 730,000 distinct CDR3 sequences, about 20% seen once. The sample was also linked to a second study, of T cells expressing NK-cell markers.

The sequenced material came from PBMCs. The receptor source for this set is a woman younger than 30 in good health.

This chain joins TRBV27 and TRBJ2-3; TRBD2 agrees at 11 bases. The CDR3 totals 20 residues. The V and J ends lost 0 bases and 3 bases, in that order; junction bases with no gene match: 14. Per germline, CDR1 MNHEY and CDR2 SMNVEV (reference sequence). The CDR3 is CASSLSSLAGGTRVTDTQYF. CDR3 bases: TGTGCCAGCAGTTTATCCTCCTTAGCGGGGGGGACGAGGGTGACAGATACGCAGTATTTT.

The chain carries TRBV20-1 and TRBJ2-2; D is possibly TRBD1 (5 bases). V was clipped by 5 bases and J by 1 base, with 8 bases between them. The germline V gene has CDR1 DFQATT and CDR2 SNEGSKA (reference sequence). This CDR3 is 13 amino acids long. The CDR3 DNA reads as TGCAGTGCTTCCGGACAGAACACCGGGGAGCTGTTTTTT. It specifies CSASGQNTGELFF.

This chain links TRBV5-5 with TRBJ2-1; 12 positions agree with TRBD2. CDR3 length: 15 amino acids. CDR1 and CDR2 from the germline V gene are SGHKS and YYEKEE (reference sequence). V lost 5 bases to trimming and J lost 14 bases; unmatched junction nucleotides: 14. The CDR3 sequence is CASSSLGLAGSREFF. The CDR3 DNA follows: TGTGCCAGCAGTTCCCTGGGACTAGCGGGTTCCAGAGAGTTCTTC. Combining the CDR3 with reference TRBV5-5 and TRBJ2-1 gives the whole variable domain DAGVTQSPTHLIKTRGQQVTLRCSPISGHKSVSWYQQVLGQGPQFIFQYYEKEERGRGNFPDRFSARQFPNYSSELNVNALLLGDSALYLCASSSLGLAGSREFFGPGTRLTVL.

The V call is TRBV6-1, the J call TRBJ2-3; 7 nucleotides agree with TRBD1. CDR3 length: 14 amino acids. The ends lost 6 bases at V and 4 bases at J; junction bases unmatched: 7. Germline V gene sequence: CDR1 MNHNS, CDR2 SASEGT. Here the CDR3 reads CASRRGQDPDTQYF. CDR3 in DNA: TGTGCCAGCAGGAGGGGGCAGGACCCAGATACGCAGTATTTT.

Ten or more counts support this clonotype. The J gene is TRBJ2-7, the V gene TRBV5-1, with 10 bases fitting TRBD1. The CDR3 runs to 14 residues. With 7 bases clipped from V and 10 bases from J, the junction kept 14 bases outside the gene matches. Per the germline V gene, CDR1 is SGHRS and CDR2 is YFSETQ. The CDR3 sequence is CASSRVGTGDLQYF. The CDR3 region has the DNA TGCGCCAGCTCGCGAGTCGGGACAGGGGATCTACAGTACTTC.

The chain has TRBV10-1 and TRBJ2-7; D may be TRBD2 (5 bases). The V end lost 2 bases, the J end lost 2 bases, and 10 bases lay between the germline ends. The CDR3 contains 14 residues. The germline CDR1 and CDR2 sequences are WNHNN and SYGVQD (reference sequence). CDR3 bases: TGCGCCAGCAGTGAGAGGGAGCGAACCTACGAGCAGTACTTC. Its protein product is CASSERERTYEQYF.

The rearrangement links TRBV11-2 to TRBJ2-7; the D gene is possibly TRBD2 (5 bases). The V gene lost 5 bases and the J gene lost 3 bases, with 17 bases spanning the gap. CDR1 is SGHAT and CDR2 is FQNNGV in the germline V gene. The length of the CDR3 is 15 residues. CDR3 nucleotides: TGTGCCAGCAGCACGAGAGCGGACGTCCGCTACGAGCAGTACTTC. This sequence encodes CASSTRADVRYEQYF.

This chain links TRBV20-1 with TRBJ2-1; 10 bases agree with TRBD2. This CDR3 spans 13 amino acids. Germline V CDR1 and CDR2: DFQATT, SNEGSKA (reference sequence). V lost 6 bases and J lost 2; bases outside the gene matches: 1. CDR3 nucleotides: TGCAGTGCCGGACTAGCGGCCTACAATGAGCAGTTCTTC. Its translation is CSAGLAAYNEQFF.

CDR3 bases: TGTGCCAGCTTAGAGGGACACATGAACACTGAAGCTTTCTTT. It yields the protein CASLEGHMNTEAFF. The chain is built from TRBV12-3 or TRBV12-4 and TRBJ1-1; D may be TRBD1 (6 bases). Between the trimmed V and J ends, which lost 8 bases and 0 bases, there was a span of 13 bases. This CDR3 has 14 residues.

The chain employs TRBV12-3 or TRBV12-4 and TRBJ1-1, with TRBD1 as a possible D gene (5 bases). This CDR3 has 13 amino acids. V dropped 6 bases and J dropped 6 bases, with 14 bases sitting between them. The CDR3 DNA reads as TGTGCCAGCAGCGACCCAGGGAGGGCTGAAGCTTTCTTT. Residues: CASSDPGRAEAFF.

The chain carries TRBV29-1 and TRBJ2-3, with TRBD2 matching 9 bases. V was pared by 7 bases and J by 5 bases, with 7 bases of the junction left unmatched. In germline, CDR1 is SQVTM, CDR2 ANQGSEA. This CDR3 spans 13 amino acids. The CDR3 DNA reads as TGCAGCGCCAGTGCACTAGCGGGAGATACGCAGTATTTT. It specifies CSASALAGDTQYF.

The J gene is TRBJ2-3, the V gene TRBV29-1; 10 bases agree with TRBD1. J lost 4 bases, V lost 7 bases, and 11 bases had no gene match. This CDR3 comprises 15 residues. In germline, CDR1 is SQVTM, CDR2 ANQGSEA. The CDR3: CSAGMDRGRPDTQYF. As DNA, the CDR3 is TGCAGCGCCGGCATGGACAGGGGGAGACCAGATACGCAGTATTTT.

This chain links TRBV7-3 with TRBJ2-6; D call uncertain. V lost 1 base, J lost 4 bases, and 2 bases lay in between. The CDR3 runs to 13 residues. Germline-derived CDR1 and CDR2 are SGHTA and FQGTGA. CDR3 sequence reads: CASSLKGANVLTF. CDR3 nucleotides: TGTGCCAGCAGCTTAAAAGGGGCCAACGTCCTGACTTTC. Looking up the rest from reference TRBV7-3 and TRBJ2-6 gives the full variable domain: GAGVSQTPSNKVTEKGKYVELRCDPISGHTALYWYRQSLGQGPEFLIYFQGTGAADDSGLPNDRFFAVRPEGSVSTLKIQRTERGDSAVYLCASSLKGANVLTFGAGSRLTVL.

This chain joins TRBV20-1 and TRBJ2-1; D may match TRBD1 or TRBD2 (6 bases each). CDR3 length: 15 amino acids. Germline CDR1 reads DFQATT; CDR2 reads SNEGSKA (reference sequence). The ends were cut back, 0 bases at V and 0 bases at J, with 9 bases in the middle. The DNA for the CDR3 is TGCAGTGCTAGAGATCCGGGGGCCTCCTACAATGAGCAGTTCTTC. Protein: CSARDPGASYNEQFF.

In DNA, the CDR3 is TGTGCCAGCAGTCTTCAGGGGTTGGCAACTAATGAAAAACTGTTTTTT. It encodes CASSLQGLATNEKLFF. The rearrangement uses TRBV12-3 or TRBV12-4 and TRBJ1-4; possible D gene TRBD1, 6 bases. The CDR3 length is 16 residues. V was shortened by 5 bases and J by 0 bases, with 13 bases between the two germline ends.

This clonotype was counted ten times or more. This chain connects TRBV20-1 to TRBJ1-3, with 7 nucleotides matching TRBD1. Trimming removed 3 bases from V and 7 bases from J; junction bases left unmatched: 6. Germline loops: CDR1 DFQATT, CDR2 SNEGSKA (reference sequence). CDR3 length: 13 residues. The CDR3 DNA sequence: TGCAGTGCTAGGCCCAGGGGGAGGAACACCATATATTTT. The encoded protein is CSARPRGRNTIYF.

This clonotype occurred many times. The gene calls are TRBV12-3 or TRBV12-4 and TRBJ2-1; perhaps TRBD2 as D (6 bases). V was cut by 6 bases and J by 8 bases, with 8 bases left in between. The CDR3 is made up of 11 amino acids. CDR3 coding DNA: TGTGCCAGCAGCTCGGGGGATGAGCAGTTCTTC. Its protein is CASSSGDEQFF.

This clonotype was counted a few times. V gene TRBV12-3 or TRBV12-4 combines with J gene TRBJ2-1; 8 nucleotides match TRBD1. This CDR3 comprises 16 residues. The V and J ends lost 6 bases and 8 bases, in that order; junction bases with no gene match: 15. CDR3 amino acids: CASRTPSDREEDEQFF. The CDR3 nucleotides are TGTGCCAGCAGGACCCCCTCGGACAGGGAAGAGGATGAGCAGTTCTTC.

This clonotype was seen only a few times. The chain has TRBV12-3 or TRBV12-4 and TRBJ1-1; D possibly corresponds to TRBD1 (5 bases). The germline V and J ends were trimmed by 5 bases and 10 bases, with 14 bases remaining between them. CDR3 length equals 12 residues. The DNA of the CDR3 is TGTGCCAGCAGTGAAGCCGCTAGGGGAGCTTTCTTT. It translates to CASSEAARGAFF.

V usage is TRBV15 and J usage is TRBJ2-7; D is perhaps TRBD2 (6 bases). Trimming removed 8 bases from V and 0 bases from J, with 11 bases in between. The CDR3 contains 13 residues. The germline CDR1 and CDR2 sequences are LNHNV and YYDKDF (reference sequence). The CDR3 sequence: CATAGLSSYEQYF. CDR3 sequence (DNA): TGTGCCACCGCGGGACTCAGCTCCTACGAGCAGTACTTC.

This clonotype has only a few counts. The rearrangement joins TRBV7-2 to TRBJ2-1, with D perhaps TRBD2 (6 bases). This CDR3 region has 11 residues. Germline V lookup: CDR1 SGHTA, CDR2 FQGNSA. Between the trimmed V and J ends, which lost 3 bases and 12 bases, there was a span of 9 bases. CDR3: CASSFGRGQFF. CDR3 DNA: TGTGCCAGCAGCTTCGGGAGAGGGCAGTTCTTC. The full variable domain, completed using reference TRBV7-2 and TRBJ2-1, is GAGVSQSPSNKVTEKGKDVELRCDPISGHTALYWYRQSLGQGLEFLIYFQGNSAPDKSGLPSDRFSAERTGGSVSTLTIQRTQQEDSAVYLCASSFGRGQFFGPGTRLTVL.

This clonotype came up many times. This rearrangement joins TRBV5-1 to TRBJ2-1; D unresolved. The germline V gene has CDR1 SGHRS and CDR2 YFSETQ. V was clipped by 0 bases and J by 1 base, with 8 bases between them. The length of the CDR3 is 15 residues. The CDR3 DNA follows: TGCGCCAGCAGCTTGGGTCTGACTTCCTACAATGAGCAGTTCTTC. As protein: CASSLGLTSYNEQFF.

The J gene is TRBJ2-1, the V gene TRBV9; no clear D. V was clipped by 4 bases and J by 0 bases, with 8 bases between them. Per germline, CDR1 SGDLS and CDR2 YYNGEE. The CDR3 has 14 amino acids. The CDR3 loop is CASSLHSSYNEQFF. CDR3 in DNA: TGTGCCAGCAGCCTACATAGCTCCTACAATGAGCAGTTCTTC. Combining the CDR3 with reference TRBV9 and TRBJ2-1 gives the whole variable domain DSGVTQTPKHLITATGQRVTLRCSPRSGDLSVYWYQQSLDQGLQFLIQYYNGEERAKGNILERFSAQQFPDLHSELNLSSLELGDSALYFCASSLHSSYNEQFFGPGTRLTVL.

A word on this clonotype: This may stem from a read error, because a much larger clone lies one nucleotide away. This chain links TRBV20-1 with TRBJ2-7, with D possibly being TRBD2 (6 bases). The CDR3 consists of 15 residues. Germline V gene data show CDR1 as DFQATT and CDR2 as SNEGSKA (reference sequence). The CDR3 DNA sequence: TGCGGTGCTAGTAGAGCCGGGACTGGGAGCTACGAGCAGTACTTC. Residues: CGASRAGTGSYEQYF.

This chain links TRBV28 with TRBJ2-7; D is uncertain. The CDR3 has 11 amino acids. V was shortened by 6 bases and J by 3 bases, with 6 bases between the two germline ends. Per the germline V gene, CDR1 is MDHEN and CDR2 is SYDVKM. The CDR3 loop reads CASRRRYEQYF. The CDR3 coding sequence is TGTGCCAGCAGACGCCGCTACGAGCAGTACTTC. Supplemented by reference TRBV28 and TRBJ2-7, the full variable domain reads DVKVTQSSRYLVKRTGEKVFLECVQDMDHENMFWYRQDPGLGLRLIYFSYDVKMKEKGDIPEGYSVSREKKERFSLILESASTNQTSMYLCASRRRYEQYFGPGTRLTVT.

Regarding this clonotype: Possible read error: a much larger clone is one base away. V is TRBV9 and J is TRBJ2-1, with D maybe TRBD1 (5 bases). The V end was cut by 0 bases, the J end by 0 bases, with 7 bases between. Germline CDR1 is SGDLS and CDR2 is YYNGEE. This CDR3 is built from 15 residues. For the CDR3, the DNA is TGTGCCAGCAGCGTAGAGGGGATCTCCTACAATGAGCAGTTCTTC. The encoded protein is CASSVEGISYNEQFF. Full variable domain (missing parts from reference TRBV9 and TRBJ2-1): DSGVTQTPKHLITATGQRVTLRCSPRSGDLSVYWYQQSLDQGLQFLIQYYNGEERAKGNILERFSAQQFPDLHSELNLSSLELGDSALYFCASSVEGISYNEQFFGPGTRLTVL.

This chain connects TRBV7-2 to TRBJ2-5; 8 nucleotides line up with TRBD1. Germline loops: CDR1 SGHTA, CDR2 FQGNSA. The CDR3 runs 15 residues. V lost 1 base, J lost 5 bases, and 6 bases stayed unmatched. The DNA of the CDR3 is TGTGCCAGCAGCTTAGTCCCCAGGGGGCCGGAGACCCAGTACTTC. It codes for CASSLVPRGPETQYF.

This clonotype was recorded many times. The CDR3 DNA is TGTGCCAGCAGTGAGGCGGGCCATAATTCACCCCTCCACTTT. Translation gives CASSEAGHNSPLHF. The chain is built from TRBV7-9 and TRBJ1-6; D remains unclear. Germline V gene sequence: CDR1 SEHNR, CDR2 FQNEAQ (reference sequence). V lost 6 bases and J lost 5, with 11 bases in between. The CDR3 has 14 amino acids.

J is TRBJ2-5 and V is TRBV11-2; D gene uncertain. The CDR3 length is 13 residues. The germline V and J ends were trimmed by 10 bases and 0 bases, with 12 bases remaining between them. Germline CDR1 reads SGHAT; CDR2 reads FQNNGV. The CDR3 spells CAITDLYQETQYF. The CDR3 nucleotides are TGTGCCATCACCGACCTGTACCAAGAGACCCAGTACTTC.

V is TRBV6-5 and J is TRBJ1-1; D unclear. The V end was cut by 5 bases, the J end by 11 bases, with 12 bases between. Germline loops: CDR1 MNHEY, CDR2 SVGAGI. The CDR3 spans 11 residues. The CDR3 region has the DNA TGTGCCAGCAGTACTCACCGACTTGCTTTCTTT. Translation: CASSTHRLAFF.